This passage covers 8 T cell receptor beta chains from one sample sequenced in a study of Ad26.COV2.S vaccination and SARS-CoV-2 variants. Stated treatment: around 19 received Ad26.COV2.S at low or high dose, single or two shots; a few received placebo; per-sample allocation not given. Day 63 following the first vaccine or placebo injection was when the samples were taken. The protocol was immunoSEQ multiplex PCR, while the TCRdb copy is restricted to in-frame clones and leaves out a portion. The sample holds 440,000 or so clones; approximately 90% are singletons and the top ten take about 1.5%. The starting material was peripheral blood, obtained in a trial of Ad26.COV2.S vaccine versus placebo. Every receptor here comes from a person aged 18-60 years who received the Ad26.COV2.S COVID-19 vaccine or a placebo.

The V gene is TRBV6-1, the J gene TRBJ1-2, with D possibly matching TRBD1 (6 bases). Trimming pared 0 bases from V and 4 bases from J, leaving 15 bases between. Looked up from germline, CDR1 is MNHNS and CDR2 is SASEGT. The CDR3 runs to 16 residues. CDR3 nucleotide sequence: TGTGCCAGCAGTGAAGCCGGGGGCCCAGGTCGCTATGGCTACACCTTC. Translation: CASSEAGGPGRYGYTF.

The V and J genes are TRBV2 and TRBJ1-2, with no clear D. Between the trimmed V and J ends, which lost 6 bases and 1 base, there was a span of 9 bases. Germline CDR1 is SNHLY and CDR2 is FYNNEI. The CDR3 has 13 residues. This CDR3 is CASRSLDNYGYTF. The CDR3, as DNA: TGTGCCAGCAGATCTCTCGATAACTATGGCTACACCTTC.

The chain uses TRBV10-3 and TRBJ1-2; 11 bases are shared with TRBD1. The CDR3 spans 17 residues. Germline CDR1 ENHRY, CDR2 SYGVKD. V lost 5 bases to trimming and J lost 5 bases; unmatched junction nucleotides: 13. CDR3 coding DNA: TGTGCCATCAGTCGCTATGGGACAGGGGGAGGGGAGTATGGCTACACCTTC. It specifies CAISRYGTGGGEYGYTF.

Concerning this clone: Other DNA variants within this sample encode the same CDR3. The chain has TRBV7-2 and TRBJ1-1, with TRBD1 matching over 8 bases. The length of the CDR3 is 14 residues. After removal of 5 bases from V and 3 bases from J, the junction contained 5 bases not matched to a gene. Germline V gives CDR1 SGHTA, CDR2 FQGNSA. This CDR3 reads CASSPGTGYTEAFF. CDR3 bases: TGTGCCAGCAGCCCAGGGACAGGTTACACTGAAGCTTTCTTT.

The chain couples TRBV15 to TRBJ2-7; D uncertain. This CDR3 is 16 amino acids long. Germline lookup yields CDR1 LNHNV and CDR2 YYDKDF (reference sequence). V lost 0 bases to trimming and J lost 0 bases, with 12 bases between them. The DNA for the CDR3 is TGTGCCACCAGCAGAGATCTAGGTGGGTCCTCCTACGAGCAGTACTTC. It codes for CATSRDLGGSSYEQYF.

The genes are TRBV7-2 and TRBJ2-5; D may be TRBD1 or TRBD2 (5 bases each). V dropped 1 base and J dropped 5 bases, with 17 bases sitting between them. The CDR3 consists of 16 residues. CDR1 and CDR2 (germline): SGHTA, FQGNSA. The CDR3 DNA reads as TGTGCCAGCAGCTTAGTACGGGGCTCCCGAGGGGAGACCCAGTACTTC. This codes for CASSLVRGSRGETQYF. The whole variable domain, filled in from reference TRBV7-2 and TRBJ2-5, reads GAGVSQSPSNKVTEKGKDVELRCDPISGHTALYWYRQSLGQGLEFLIYFQGNSAPDKSGLPSDRFSAERTGGSVSTLTIQRTQQEDSAVYLCASSLVRGSRGETQYFGPGTRLLVL.

This clone was found a few times. The chain carries TRBV18 and TRBJ1-6; the D gene is possibly TRBD1 (5 bases). The CDR3 has 14 amino acids. CDR1 is KGHSH and CDR2 is LQKENI in the germline V gene. Trimming left V 5 bases short and J 10 bases short, with 15 bases between. Written as DNA, the CDR3 is TGTGCCAGCTCATCCCAGGGTAATGGATCACCCCTCCACTTT. Protein product: CASSSQGNGSPLHF. The full variable domain, rest sourced from reference TRBV18 and TRBJ1-6, is NAGVMQNPRHLVRRRGQEARLRCSPMKGHSHVYWYRQLPEEGLKFMVYLQKENIIDESGMPKERFSAEFPKEGPSILRIQQVVRGDSAAYFCASSSQGNGSPLHFGNGTRLTVT.

This chain joins TRBV28 and TRBJ2-7, with TRBD1 matching over 7 bases. Germline lookup yields CDR1 MDHEN and CDR2 SYDVKM. CDR3 length: 15 residues. The V segment lost 3 bases and the J segment 4 bases; nucleotides outside the gene matches: 9. The CDR3 region has the DNA TGTGCCAGCAGTTTCTACGACAGGGACCTTTACGAGCAGTACTTC. Residues: CASSFYDRDLYEQYF.